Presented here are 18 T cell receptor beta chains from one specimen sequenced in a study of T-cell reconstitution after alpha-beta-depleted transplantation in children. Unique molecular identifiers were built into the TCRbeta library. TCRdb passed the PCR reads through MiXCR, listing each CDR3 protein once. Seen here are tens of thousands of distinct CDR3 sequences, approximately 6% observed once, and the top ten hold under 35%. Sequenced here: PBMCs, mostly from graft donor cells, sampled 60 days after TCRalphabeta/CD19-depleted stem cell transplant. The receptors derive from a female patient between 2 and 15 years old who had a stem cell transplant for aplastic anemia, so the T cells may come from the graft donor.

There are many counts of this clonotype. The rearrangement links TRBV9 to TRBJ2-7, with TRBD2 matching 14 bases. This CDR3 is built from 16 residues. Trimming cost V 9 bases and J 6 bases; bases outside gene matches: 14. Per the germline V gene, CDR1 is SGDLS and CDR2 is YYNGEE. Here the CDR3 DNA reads TGTGCCACTTCCGCCAGGGGACTAGCGGGAGAGGCCGAGCAGTACTTC. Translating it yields CATSARGLAGEAEQYF.

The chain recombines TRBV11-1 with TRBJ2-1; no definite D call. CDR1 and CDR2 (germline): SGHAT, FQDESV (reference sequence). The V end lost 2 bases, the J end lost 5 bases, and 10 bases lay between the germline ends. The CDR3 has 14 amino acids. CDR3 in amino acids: CASSLRSRNNEQFF. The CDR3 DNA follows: TGTGCCAGCAGCTTAAGATCCCGGAACAATGAGCAGTTCTTC.

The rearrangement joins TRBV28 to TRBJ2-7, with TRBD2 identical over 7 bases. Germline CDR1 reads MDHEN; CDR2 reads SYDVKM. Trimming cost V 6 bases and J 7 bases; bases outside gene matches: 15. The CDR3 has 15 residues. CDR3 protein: CASSTILEGGGEQYF. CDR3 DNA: TGTGCCAGCAGCACCATACTCGAGGGCGGGGGTGAGCAGTACTTC.

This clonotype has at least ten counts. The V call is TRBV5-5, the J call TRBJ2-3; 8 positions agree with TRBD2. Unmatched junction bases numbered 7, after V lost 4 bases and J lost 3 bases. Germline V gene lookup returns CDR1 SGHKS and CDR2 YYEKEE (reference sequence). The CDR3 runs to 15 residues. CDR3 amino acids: CASSPRGGRTDTQYF. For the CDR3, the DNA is TGTGCCAGCAGCCCCCGGGGGGGGAGGACAGATACGCAGTATTTT. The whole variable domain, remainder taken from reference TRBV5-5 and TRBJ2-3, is DAGVTQSPTHLIKTRGQQVTLRCSPISGHKSVSWYQQVLGQGPQFIFQYYEKEERGRGNFPDRFSARQFPNYSSELNVNALLLGDSALYLCASSPRGGRTDTQYFGPGTRLTVL.

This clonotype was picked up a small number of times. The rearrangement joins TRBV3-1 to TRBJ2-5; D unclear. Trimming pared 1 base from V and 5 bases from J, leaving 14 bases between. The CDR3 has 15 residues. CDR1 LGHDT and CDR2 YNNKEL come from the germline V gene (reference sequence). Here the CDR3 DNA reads TGTGCCAGCAGCCAAGTGGCCCGAAGTCTGGAGACCCAGTACTTC. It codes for CASSQVARSLETQYF.

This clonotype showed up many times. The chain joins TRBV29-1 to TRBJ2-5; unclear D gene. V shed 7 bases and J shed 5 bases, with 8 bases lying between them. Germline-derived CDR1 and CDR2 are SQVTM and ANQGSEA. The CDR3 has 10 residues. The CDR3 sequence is CSADVETQYF. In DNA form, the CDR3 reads TGCAGCGCGGACGTGGAGACCCAGTACTTC.

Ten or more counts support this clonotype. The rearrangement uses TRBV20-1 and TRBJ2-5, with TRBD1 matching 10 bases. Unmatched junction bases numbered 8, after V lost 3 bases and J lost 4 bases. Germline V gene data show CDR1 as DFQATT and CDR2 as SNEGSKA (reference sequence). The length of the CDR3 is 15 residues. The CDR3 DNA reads TGCAGTGCTAGCCACACCGGGACAGGGGTAGAGACCCAGTACTTC. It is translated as CSASHTGTGVETQYF.

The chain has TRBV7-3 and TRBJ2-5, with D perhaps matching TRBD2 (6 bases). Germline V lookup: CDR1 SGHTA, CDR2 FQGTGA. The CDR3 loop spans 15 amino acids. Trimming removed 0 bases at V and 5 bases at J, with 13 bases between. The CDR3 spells CASSLTFGGLETQYF. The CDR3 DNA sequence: TGTGCCAGCAGCTTAACGTTTGGGGGGTTGGAGACCCAGTACTTC.

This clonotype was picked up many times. DNA of the CDR3: TGCAGTGCTCGCCGATTCTCCTACAATGAGCAGTTCTTC. Translated, it gives CSARRFSYNEQFF. The chain recombines TRBV20-1 with TRBJ2-1; D gene unclear. This CDR3 is built from 13 residues. CDR1 and CDR2 (germline): DFQATT, SNEGSKA (reference sequence). Between the trimmed V and J ends, which lost 5 bases and 0 bases, there was a span of 8 bases.

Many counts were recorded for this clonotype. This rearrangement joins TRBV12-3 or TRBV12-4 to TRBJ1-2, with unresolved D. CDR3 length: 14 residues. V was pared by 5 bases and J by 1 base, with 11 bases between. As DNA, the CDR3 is TGTGCCAGCAGTCCAGGATACTTTAACTATGGCTACACCTTC. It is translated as CASSPGYFNYGYTF.

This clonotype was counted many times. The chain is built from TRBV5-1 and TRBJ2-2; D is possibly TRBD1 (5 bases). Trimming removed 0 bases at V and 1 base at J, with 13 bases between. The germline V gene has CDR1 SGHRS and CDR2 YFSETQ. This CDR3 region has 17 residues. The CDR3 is CASSLGPETVNTGELFF. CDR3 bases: TGCGCCAGCAGCTTGGGCCCTGAGACAGTGAACACCGGGGAGCTGTTTTTT.

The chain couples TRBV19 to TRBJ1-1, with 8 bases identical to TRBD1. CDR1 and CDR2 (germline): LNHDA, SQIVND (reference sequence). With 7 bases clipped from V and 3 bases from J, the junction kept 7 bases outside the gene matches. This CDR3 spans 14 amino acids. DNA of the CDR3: TGTGCCAGTACCCCCACAGGGGGTTACACTGAAGCTTTCTTT. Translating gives CASTPTGGYTEAFF.

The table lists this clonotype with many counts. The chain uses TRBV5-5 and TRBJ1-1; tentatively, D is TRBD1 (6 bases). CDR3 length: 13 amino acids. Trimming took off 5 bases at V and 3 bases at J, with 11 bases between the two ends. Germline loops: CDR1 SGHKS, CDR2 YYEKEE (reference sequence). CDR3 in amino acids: CASSRQADTEAFF. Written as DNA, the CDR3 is TGTGCCAGCAGTCGACAGGCGGACACTGAAGCTTTCTTT.

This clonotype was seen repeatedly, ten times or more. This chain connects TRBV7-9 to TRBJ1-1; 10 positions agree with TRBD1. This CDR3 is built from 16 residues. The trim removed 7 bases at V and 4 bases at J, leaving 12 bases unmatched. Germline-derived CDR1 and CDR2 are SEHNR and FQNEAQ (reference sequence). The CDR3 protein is CASNYPGQGRGTEAFF. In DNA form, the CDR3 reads TGTGCCAGCAACTACCCGGGACAGGGGCGGGGCACTGAAGCTTTCTTT.

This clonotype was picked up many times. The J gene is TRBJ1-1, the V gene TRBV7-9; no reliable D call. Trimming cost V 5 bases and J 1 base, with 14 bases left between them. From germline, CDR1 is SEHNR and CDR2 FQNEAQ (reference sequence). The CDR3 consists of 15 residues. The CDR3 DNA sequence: TGTGCCAGCAGCACTAAGGGTCCTGGGAACACTGAAGCTTTCTTT. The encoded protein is CASSTKGPGNTEAFF.

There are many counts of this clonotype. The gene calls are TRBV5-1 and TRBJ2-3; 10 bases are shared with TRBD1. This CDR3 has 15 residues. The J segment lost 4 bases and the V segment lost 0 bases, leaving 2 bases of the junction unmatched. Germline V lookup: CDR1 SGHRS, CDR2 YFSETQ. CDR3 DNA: TGCGCCAGCAGCTTGGGACAGGGGGCAGCAGATACGCAGTATTTT. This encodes CASSLGQGAADTQYF. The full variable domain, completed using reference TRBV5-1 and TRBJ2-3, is KAGVTQTPRYLIKTRGQQVTLSCSPISGHRSVSWYQQTPGQGLQFLFEYFSETQRNKGNFPGRFSGRQFSNSRSEMNVSTLELGDSALYLCASSLGQGAADTQYFGPGTRLTVL.

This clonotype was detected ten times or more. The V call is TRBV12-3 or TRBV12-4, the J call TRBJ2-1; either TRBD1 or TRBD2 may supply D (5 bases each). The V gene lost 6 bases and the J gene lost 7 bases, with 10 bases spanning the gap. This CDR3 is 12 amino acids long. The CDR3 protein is CASRGDVNEQFF. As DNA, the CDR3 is TGTGCCAGCAGGGGGGACGTAAATGAGCAGTTCTTC.

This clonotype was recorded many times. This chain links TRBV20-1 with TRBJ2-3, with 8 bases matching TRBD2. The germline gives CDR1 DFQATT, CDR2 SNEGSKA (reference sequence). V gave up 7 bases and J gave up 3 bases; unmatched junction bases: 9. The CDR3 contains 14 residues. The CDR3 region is CSGRGGVETDTQYF. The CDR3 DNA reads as TGCAGTGGTCGGGGGGGAGTAGAGACAGATACGCAGTATTTT.